Below are 7 T cell receptor beta chains sequenced from a single sample in a study of cytomegalovirus exposure and HLA in healthy donors. The PCR made use of 60 Vbeta and 13 Jbeta primers. Libraries were prepared by immunoSEQ multiplex PCR; TCRdb keeps only in-frame clonotypes and omits some of them. The sample lists roughly 120,000 clones, roughly two thirds occurring once. Sequenced: PBMCs. Receptor source: a man in his forties in good health and CMV-seronegative.

This clone was detected only once. V and J are TRBV12-1 and TRBJ1-2; the table's D call, TRBD1, has no DNA check behind it. TRBV12-1 is shown as a pseudogene. The CDR3 contains 15 residues. CDR3 nucleotide sequence: TGTGCCAGCAGCTTTGTTGGACAGGGGGGTGGAGGCTACACCTTC. Translated, it gives CASSFVGQGGGGYTF.

The V and J genes are TRBV5-1 and TRBJ1-2; 8 bases agree with TRBD1. Trimming cost V 0 bases and J 6 bases; bases outside gene matches: 7. Germline V lookup: CDR1 SGHRS, CDR2 YFSETQ. The CDR3 covers 15 residues. The CDR3 reads CASSLAAGGINGYTF. CDR3 in DNA: TGCGCCAGCAGCTTGGCCGCAGGGGGCATCAATGGCTACACCTTC.

V usage is TRBV18 and J usage is TRBJ1-2; 7 bases are shared with TRBD1. The CDR3 has 13 amino acids. After removal of 8 bases from V and 0 bases from J, the junction contained 3 bases not matched to a gene. Germline V lookup: CDR1 KGHSH, CDR2 LQKENI. In DNA form, the CDR3 reads TGTGCCAGCAGGGACAGTTCTAACTATGGCTACACCTTC. It codes for CASRDSSNYGYTF.

The chain joins TRBV19 to TRBJ1-1; D call uncertain. V was cut by 4 bases and J by 6 bases, with 12 bases left in between. This CDR3 has 13 residues. Germline V gene lookup returns CDR1 LNHDA and CDR2 SQIVND (reference sequence). CDR3 amino acids: CASSTGVPAEAFF. CDR3 nucleotide sequence: TGTGCCAGTAGTACCGGGGTTCCGGCTGAAGCTTTCTTT. The variable domain in full, with the rest retrieved from reference TRBV19 and TRBJ1-1, is DGGITQSPKYLFRKEGQNVTLSCEQNLNHDAMYWYRQDPGQGLRLIYYSQIVNDFQKGDIAEGYSVSREKKESFPLTVTSAQKNPTAFYLCASSTGVPAEAFFGQGTRLTVV.

V gene TRBV4-2 combines with J gene TRBJ2-1; 7 bases align to TRBD2. Germline trimming cut 8 bases from V and 1 base from J; bases unmatched to any gene: 5. From germline, CDR1 is LGHNA and CDR2 YNFKEQ. The CDR3 is 14 residues long. CDR3 in amino acids: CASGAAGSYNEQFF. The CDR3 nucleotides read TGTGCCAGCGGGGCAGCGGGATCCTACAATGAGCAGTTCTTC.

This chain links TRBV7-8 with TRBJ2-2; 14 bases are a match to TRBD2. CDR1 SGHVS and CDR2 FQNEAQ come from the germline V gene. This CDR3 region has 18 residues. J was trimmed by 7 bases and V by 5 bases; bases with no gene match: 12. For the CDR3, the DNA is TGTGCCAGCAGCAAACGTCGACTAGCGGGGGGGCTGGGCGGGGAGCTGTTTTTT. This translates into CASSKRRLAGGLGGELFF.

The rearrangement uses TRBV5-1 and TRBJ2-7, with TRBD1 matching 8 bases. CDR3 length: 14 residues. Germline CDR1 reads SGHRS; CDR2 reads YFSETQ. Trimming removed 4 bases from V and 3 bases from J; junction bases left unmatched: 6. CDR3 sequence: CASSGRDRNYEQYF. DNA for the CDR3: TGCGCCAGCAGCGGTCGGGACAGGAACTACGAGCAGTACTTC.